This T cell receptor (beta chain) was profiled in a study of blood T cell repertoires in COVID-19. On the study more broadly: The United States, Italy and Spain supplied acute and convalescent COVID-19 samples. PBMCs, B-cell-depleted T cells, or T cells provided the cDNA or gDNA that made up the material.

In the original workflow: Estimated nucleated cell counts came from reference gene primer amplification. The repertoire was sequenced with immunoSEQ multiplex PCR; TCRdb's copy has only in-frame clones and lacks some. Clonal size and the V and J genes are those of that table, whereas D and trimming came from the DNA. This sample yields some 300,000 clones, of which approximately 90% are seen a single time; 5.5% to 8% belongs to the top ten. Seattle researchers signed up patients amid active infection and tracked them longitudinally. The sequencing sample was made of peripheral blood. The clonotype originates from a woman aged 50 to 60 with COVID-19, enrolled during active disease.

The CDR3 DNA is TGTGCCACCGGGACAGGGGGCGCACGGGAAAAACTGTTTTTT. Its translation: CATGTGGAREKLFF. V gene TRBV24-1 combines with J gene TRBJ1-4; the match to TRBD1 covers 12 bases. The junction had 6 bases not matched to a gene; V was cut back by 9 bases and J by 8 bases. Germline V lookup: CDR1 KGHDR, CDR2 SFDVKD. The CDR3 spans 14 residues.